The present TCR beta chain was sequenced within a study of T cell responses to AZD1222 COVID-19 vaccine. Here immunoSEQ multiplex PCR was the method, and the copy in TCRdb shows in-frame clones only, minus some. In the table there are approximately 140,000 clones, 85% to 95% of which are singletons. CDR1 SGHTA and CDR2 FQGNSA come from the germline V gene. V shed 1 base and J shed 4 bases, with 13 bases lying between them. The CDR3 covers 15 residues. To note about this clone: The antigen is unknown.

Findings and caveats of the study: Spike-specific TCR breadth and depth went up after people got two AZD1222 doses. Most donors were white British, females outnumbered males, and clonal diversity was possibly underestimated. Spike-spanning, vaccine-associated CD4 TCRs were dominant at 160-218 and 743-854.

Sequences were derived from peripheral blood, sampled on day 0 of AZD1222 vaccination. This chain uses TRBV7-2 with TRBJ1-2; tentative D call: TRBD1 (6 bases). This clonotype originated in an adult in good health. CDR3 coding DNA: TGTGCCAGCAGCTTAGGAACAGGGAGGACCTATGGCTACACCTTC. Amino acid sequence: CASSLGTGRTYGYTF.